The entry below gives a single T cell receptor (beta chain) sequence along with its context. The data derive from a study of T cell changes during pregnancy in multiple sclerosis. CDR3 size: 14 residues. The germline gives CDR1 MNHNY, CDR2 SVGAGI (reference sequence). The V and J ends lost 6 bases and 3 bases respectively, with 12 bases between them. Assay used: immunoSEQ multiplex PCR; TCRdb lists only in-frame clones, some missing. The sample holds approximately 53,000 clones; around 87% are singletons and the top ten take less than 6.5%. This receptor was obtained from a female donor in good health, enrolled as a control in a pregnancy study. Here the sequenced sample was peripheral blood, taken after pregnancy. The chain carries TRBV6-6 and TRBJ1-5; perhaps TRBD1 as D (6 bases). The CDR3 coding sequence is TGTGCCAGCAGCCACGGGACAAACAATCAGCCCCAGCATTTT. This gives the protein CASSHGTNNQPQHF.